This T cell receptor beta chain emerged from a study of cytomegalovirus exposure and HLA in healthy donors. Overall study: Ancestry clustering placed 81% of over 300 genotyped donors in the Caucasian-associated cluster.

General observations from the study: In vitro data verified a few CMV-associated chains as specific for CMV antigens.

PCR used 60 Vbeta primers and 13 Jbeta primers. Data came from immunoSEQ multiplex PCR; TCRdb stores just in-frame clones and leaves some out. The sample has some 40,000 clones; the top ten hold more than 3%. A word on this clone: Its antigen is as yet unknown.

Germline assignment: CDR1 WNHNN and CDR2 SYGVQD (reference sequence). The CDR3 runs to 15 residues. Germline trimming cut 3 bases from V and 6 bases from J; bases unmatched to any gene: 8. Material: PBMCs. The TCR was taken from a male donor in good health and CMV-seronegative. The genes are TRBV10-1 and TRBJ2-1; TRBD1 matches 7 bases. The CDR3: CASSDIQGVLNEQFF. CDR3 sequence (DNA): TGCGCCAGCAGTGATATCCAGGGGGTGCTCAATGAGCAGTTCTTC.